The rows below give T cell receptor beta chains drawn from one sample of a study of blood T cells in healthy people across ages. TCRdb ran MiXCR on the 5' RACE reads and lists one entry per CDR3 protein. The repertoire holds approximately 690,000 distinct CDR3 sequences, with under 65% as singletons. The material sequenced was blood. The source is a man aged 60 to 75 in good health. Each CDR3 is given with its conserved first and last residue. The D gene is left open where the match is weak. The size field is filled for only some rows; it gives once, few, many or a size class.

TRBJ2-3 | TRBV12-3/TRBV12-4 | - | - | CASRRLGTDTQYF | TGTGCCAGCAGACGACTCGGCACAGATACGCAGTATTTT
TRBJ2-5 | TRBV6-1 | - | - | CASSLGDTRETQYF | TGTGCCAGCAGTTTAGGGGACACGAGGGAGACCCAGTACTTC
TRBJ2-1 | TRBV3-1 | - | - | CASTSRDNEQFF | TGTGCCAGCACCAGCCGAGATAATGAGCAGTTCTTC
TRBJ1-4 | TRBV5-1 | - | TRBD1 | CASNEQGYGEKLFF | TGCGCCAGCAACGAACAGGGGTATGGGGAAAAACTGTTTTTT
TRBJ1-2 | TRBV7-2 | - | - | CASSSSAEYGYTF | TGTGCCAGCAGCTCGTCGGCAGAATATGGCTACACCTTC
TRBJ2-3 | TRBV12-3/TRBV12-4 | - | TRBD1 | CASSQMWGQGVGTDTQYF | TGTGCCAGCAGCCAAATGTGGGGACAGGGGGTGGGCACAGATACGCAGTATTTT
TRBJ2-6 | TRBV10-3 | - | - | CAISVGRVPGANVLTF | TGTGCCATCAGTGTAGGCAGGGTCCCCGGGGCCAACGTCCTGACTTTC
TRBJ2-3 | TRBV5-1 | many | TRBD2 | CASSLGTSADTQYF | TGTGCCAGCAGCCTAGGGACTAGCGCAGATACGCAGTATTTT
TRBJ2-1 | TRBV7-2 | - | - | CASSLVLLTPWGYNEQFF | TGTGCCAGCAGCTTAGTGCTTCTGACACCTTGGGGCTACAATGAGCAGTTCTTC
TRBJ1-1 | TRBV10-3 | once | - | CAISSLLGLDRTEAFF | TGTGCCATCAGTTCCCTCCTGGGGCTGGACAGAACTGAAGCTTTCTTT
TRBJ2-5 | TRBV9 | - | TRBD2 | CASSVGFVVSGEETQYF | TGTGCCAGCAGCGTAGGATTTGTGGTTAGCGGGGAAGAGACCCAGTACTTC
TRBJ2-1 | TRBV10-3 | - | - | CAISESGNEQFF | TGTGCCATCAGTGAGTCGGGCAATGAGCAGTTCTTC
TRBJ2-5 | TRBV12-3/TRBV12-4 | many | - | CASSQKKRADLGETQYF | TGTGCCAGCAGCCAAAAAAAACGAGCGGACTTGGGGGAGACCCAGTACTTC
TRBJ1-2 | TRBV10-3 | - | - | CAIGGGTIDYGYTF | TGTGCCATCGGTGGCGGGACGATAGACTATGGCTACACCTTC
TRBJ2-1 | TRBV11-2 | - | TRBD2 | CASSFLAGDFSSYNEQFF | TGTGCCAGCAGCTTTCTAGCGGGGGACTTTAGCTCCTACAATGAGCAGTTCTTC